Described below is a single TCR beta chain sequence and its context. This sample is drawn from a study of shared clonotypes between healthy human individuals. Study context: Contributing individuals were a couple of females and a few males aged 18 to 49. Three plates were used per donor for CD4 naive, three for CD4 memory, two for CD8 naive and one for CD8 memory.

None of the donors, who were healthy HIV-negative adults, had recently had acute infections or vaccinations. CDR1 is SGHRS, CDR2 YFSETQ, per germline. This CDR3 region has 14 residues. V shed 6 bases and J shed 0 bases, with 10 bases lying between them. Methods used by the authors: In the immunoSEQ data, sequences were junction-only and lacked quality scores, so filtering differed. Sequencing used immunoSEQ multiplex PCR; TCRdb keeps in-frame clones, though not all of them. The V and J calls and clone size were taken over from that table, and D and trimming were inferred from the DNA. The table lists fewer than 1.6 million clones, approximately 98.5% of them singletons, with roughly 0.36% in the top ten.

This receptor was taken from a man younger than 40 in good health. The rearrangement uses TRBV5-1 and TRBJ2-1; unclear D gene. Sequencing input: naive CD4+ T cells sorted from blood. Subset reported: CD45RA+ positively selected. In DNA form, the CDR3 reads TGCGCCAGCACTGAGCTAAGCTCCTACAATGAGCAGTTCTTC. Translated: CASTELSSYNEQFF.